This TCR beta chain was documented in a study of OX40 agonist ivuxolimab in advanced cancers. Study findings and constraints: Some nonresponders likewise displayed low normalized T-cell clonal expansion. Some of the lowest clonal expansion was seen in partial responders at 0.1-3.0 mg/kg.

Germline CDR1 and CDR2: SGHNT and YENEEA. This CDR3 region has 15 residues. V lost 1 base to trimming and J lost 4 bases; unmatched junction nucleotides: 4. Patients were ineligible given autoimmune disease history or systemic immunosuppression. The data were produced by immunoSEQ multiplex PCR, yet TCRdb's version contains in-frame clones alone and is incomplete. The data hold fewer than 55,000 clones, with 85% to 90% observed a single time. Concerning this clone itself: Its target is unknown.

The receptor was isolated from an adult with an advanced solid tumor such as melanoma, head and neck, liver or kidney cancer. The chain links TRBV11-3 to TRBJ2-1, with 7 bases lining up with TRBD1. The starting material was CD4+ or CD8+ T cells sorted from blood, obtained in a trial of the OX40 agonist ivuxolimab. For the CDR3, the DNA is TGTGCCAGCAGCTTAGCGACAGGGCCGTACAATGAGCAGTTCTTC. Residues: CASSLATGPYNEQFF.